This T cell receptor beta chain came from a study of radiotherapy plus CTLA-4 blockade in lung cancer. Looking at the study overall: In 18% of patients, objective responses were seen; around 34% had disease control.

J gave up 5 bases and V 6 bases, and 13 bases lay outside the gene matches. Germline V gene sequence: CDR1 SEHNR, CDR2 FQNEAQ (reference sequence). The CDR3 is 17 residues long. Clones were sequenced by immunoSEQ multiplex PCR, and TCRdb holds only the in-frame ones, with some missing. The sample lists tens of thousands of clones, 77% occurring once. This clone occurred once. V is TRBV7-9 and J is TRBJ2-5, with 12 bases fitting TRBD2. This receptor was identified in a human donor with non-small cell lung cancer who had a partial response to radiotherapy plus ipilimumab. The source was peripheral blood, collected from a patient treated with radiotherapy plus ipilimumab. For the CDR3, the DNA is TGTGCCAGCAGACCTATGACTAGCGGGGGCCTCCGGGAGACCCAGTACTTC. Translation gives CASRPMTSGGLRETQYF.